Listed below are T cell receptor beta chains from one sample, sequenced in a study of graft-versus-host responses after intestinal transplantation. No antigen has been identified for these receptors. Generated by immunoSEQ multiplex PCR, the TCRdb table keeps only in-frame clones and is missing some. The table lists fewer than 150,000 clones, 85% to 95% of them singletons. Sequencing was performed on unstimulated CD4+ T cells sorted from spleen or lymph node cells, taken before intestinal transplant. Every receptor here comes from a human donor who received an intestinal transplant. CDR3s include the opening cysteine and the closing phenylalanine or tryptophan. The D gene is left open where the match is weak. The size entry is marked missing in some rows and otherwise reads once, few, many or a size class.

v_gene: TRBV25-1
d_gene: NA
j_gene: TRBJ1-2
abundance: NA
CDR3aa: CASSGRGGEYGYTF
CDR3nt: TGTGCCAGCAGTGGCCGGGGGGGAGAGTATGGCTACACCTTC

v_gene: TRBV6-5
d_gene: NA
j_gene: TRBJ2-3
abundance: NA
CDR3aa: CASNMGWGGQDTQYF
CDR3nt: TGTGCCAGCAACATGGGGTGGGGGGGCCAGGATACGCAGTATTTT

v_gene: TRBV5-6
d_gene: TRBD1
j_gene: TRBJ2-2
abundance: NA
CDR3aa: CASSLTFRGLAPGELFF
CDR3nt: TGTGCCAGCAGCTTAACTTTCAGGGGGTTGGCCCCCGGGGAGCTGTTTTTT

v_gene: TRBV30
d_gene: NA
j_gene: TRBJ1-2
abundance: NA
CDR3aa: CAWSVVEGYTF
CDR3nt: TGTGCCTGGAGTGTCGTCGAGGGCTACACCTTC

v_gene: TRBV10-2
d_gene: NA
j_gene: TRBJ1-5
abundance: NA
CDR3aa: CASKPSYSNQPQHF
CDR3nt: TGCGCCAGCAAACCCTCATATAGCAATCAGCCCCAGCATTTT

v_gene: TRBV5-4
d_gene: NA
j_gene: TRBJ2-2
abundance: NA
CDR3aa: CASSPEVVGELFF
CDR3nt: TGTGCCAGCAGCCCCGAAGTCGTCGGGGAGCTGTTTTTT

v_gene: TRBV5-1
d_gene: NA
j_gene: TRBJ2-3
abundance: NA
CDR3aa: CASSFSGARDTQYF
CDR3nt: TGCGCCAGCAGCTTCAGTGGGGCTAGAGATACGCAGTATTTT

v_gene: TRBV10-3
d_gene: NA
j_gene: TRBJ1-3
abundance: NA
CDR3aa: CAISDGTTGHSGNTIYF
CDR3nt: TGTGCCATCAGTGATGGGACGACAGGACACTCTGGAAACACCATATATTTT

v_gene: TRBV27
d_gene: NA
j_gene: TRBJ1-2
abundance: NA
CDR3aa: CASSLQGSDGYTF
CDR3nt: TGTGCCAGCAGTTTACAGGGTAGCGATGGCTACACCTTC

v_gene: TRBV19
d_gene: NA
j_gene: TRBJ2-3
abundance: NA
CDR3aa: CASSQAPTYTQYF
CDR3nt: TGTGCCAGTAGTCAAGCCCCCACATATACGCAGTATTTT

v_gene: TRBV5-1
d_gene: TRBD1
j_gene: TRBJ1-5
abundance: NA
CDR3aa: CASSQGANEPQHF
CDR3nt: TGCGCCAGCAGTCAGGGGGCTAACGAGCCCCAGCATTTT

v_gene: TRBV18
d_gene: NA
j_gene: TRBJ2-2
abundance: NA
CDR3aa: CASSPPGRPNTGELFF
CDR3nt: TGTGCCAGCTCACCACCAGGGCGCCCGAACACCGGGGAGCTGTTTTTT

v_gene: TRBV10-1
d_gene: NA
j_gene: TRBJ2-7
abundance: NA
CDR3aa: CASSESGYGQGAYEQYF
CDR3nt: TGCGCCAGCAGTGAGTCGGGGTACGGGCAAGGCGCCTACGAGCAGTACTTC

v_gene: TRBV11-2
d_gene: NA
j_gene: TRBJ1-2
abundance: once
CDR3aa: CASSSGSKKYGYTF
CDR3nt: TGTGCCAGCAGCTCGGGATCGAAAAAATATGGCTACACCTTC

v_gene: TRBV5-1
d_gene: TRBD2
j_gene: TRBJ2-3
abundance: NA
CDR3aa: CASSPRGGPTDTQYF
CDR3nt: TGCGCCAGCAGCCCACGGGGGGGGCCCACAGATACGCAGTATTTT

v_gene: TRBV19
d_gene: TRBD2
j_gene: TRBJ2-2
abundance: NA
CDR3aa: CASSRRAGGLVTGELFF
CDR3nt: TGTGCCAGTAGTCGGCGAGCGGGGGGGCTTGTTACCGGGGAGCTGTTTTTT

v_gene: TRBV5-1
d_gene: NA
j_gene: TRBJ2-7
abundance: NA
CDR3aa: CASSLAWGTETYEQYF
CDR3nt: TGCGCCAGCAGCTTGGCCTGGGGGACCGAAACGTACGAGCAGTACTTC

v_gene: TRBV25-1
d_gene: TRBD1
j_gene: TRBJ1-2
abundance: NA
CDR3aa: CASSTDRTYGYTF
CDR3nt: TGTGCCAGCAGTACGGACAGGACGTATGGCTACACCTTC

v_gene: TRBV19
d_gene: NA
j_gene: TRBJ2-1
abundance: once
CDR3aa: CASSRRGGAGYNEQFF
CDR3nt: TGTGCCAGTAGTAGGAGAGGGGGGGCCGGGTACAATGAGCAGTTCTTC

v_gene: TRBV6-5
d_gene: TRBD1
j_gene: TRBJ1-2
abundance: NA
CDR3aa: CATSRTGKGYTF
CDR3nt: TGTGCCACCTCTCGGACAGGGAAAGGCTACACCTTC

v_gene: TRBV6-1
d_gene: NA
j_gene: TRBJ2-3
abundance: NA
CDR3aa: CATTTGSTDTQYF
CDR3nt: TGTGCCACCACTACGGGAAGCACAGATACGCAGTATTTT

v_gene: TRBV30
d_gene: NA
j_gene: TRBJ2-7
abundance: NA
CDR3aa: CAWSQGWGDPLREQYF
CDR3nt: TGTGCCTGGAGTCAGGGGTGGGGGGACCCCCTGAGGGAGCAGTACTTC

v_gene: TRBV9
d_gene: TRBD1
j_gene: TRBJ1-6
abundance: NA
CDR3aa: CASSKTGGGLSPLHF
CDR3nt: TGTGCCAGCAGCAAAACAGGGGGCGGGCTTTCACCCCTCCACTTT

v_gene: TRBV21-1
d_gene: NA
j_gene: TRBJ2-5
abundance: NA
CDR3aa: CASSQIRGGHQETQYF
CDR3nt: TGTGCCAGCAGCCAAATAAGGGGGGGACATCAAGAGACCCAGTACTTC

v_gene: TRBV6-1
d_gene: NA
j_gene: TRBJ2-7
abundance: NA
CDR3aa: CASRLDRNYEQYF
CDR3nt: TGTGCCAGCAGGCTCGACAGAAACTACGAGCAGTACTTC

v_gene: TRBV7-6
d_gene: TRBD2
j_gene: TRBJ2-2
abundance: NA
CDR3aa: CASSYLSGAPTGELFF
CDR3nt: TGTGCCAGCAGCTACCTCAGCGGGGCCCCCACCGGGGAGCTGTTTTTT

v_gene: TRBV6-1
d_gene: NA
j_gene: TRBJ2-2
abundance: NA
CDR3aa: CASIPVPAGELFF
CDR3nt: TGTGCCAGCATTCCGGTCCCAGCCGGGGAGCTGTTTTTT

v_gene: TRBV5-6
d_gene: TRBD1
j_gene: TRBJ2-1
abundance: once
CDR3aa: CASRLYRGLEQFF
CDR3nt: TGTGCCAGCAGACTATACAGGGGGCTGGAGCAGTTCTTC

v_gene: TRBV6-1
d_gene: TRBD1
j_gene: TRBJ1-2
abundance: NA
CDR3aa: CASTKPRQGSDGYTF
CDR3nt: TGTGCCAGCACTAAACCGAGACAGGGATCGGATGGCTACACCTTC

v_gene: TRBV2
d_gene: NA
j_gene: TRBJ1-6
abundance: once
CDR3aa: CASSEVGYPLALHF
CDR3nt: TGTGCCAGCAGTGAAGTGGGGTATCCCCTGGCCCTCCACTTT

v_gene: TRBV27
d_gene: TRBD2
j_gene: TRBJ2-1
abundance: NA
CDR3aa: CASSTPSGGRNEQFF
CDR3nt: TGTGCCAGCAGTACCCCTAGCGGGGGGAGGAATGAGCAGTTCTTC

v_gene: TRBV10-1
d_gene: NA
j_gene: TRBJ2-1
abundance: NA
CDR3aa: CASSESLYNEQFF
CDR3nt: TGCGCCAGCAGTGAGAGCCTTTACAATGAGCAGTTCTTC

v_gene: TRBV4-1
d_gene: TRBD1
j_gene: TRBJ2-7
abundance: NA
CDR3aa: CASSQDFDRDFNEQYF
CDR3nt: TGCGCCAGCAGCCAAGATTTCGACAGGGATTTCAACGAGCAGTACTTC

v_gene: TRBV20-1
d_gene: NA
j_gene: TRBJ2-5
abundance: once
CDR3aa: CSARLRETQYF
CDR3nt: TGCAGTGCTAGATTAAGGGAGACCCAGTACTTC

v_gene: TRBV13
d_gene: NA
j_gene: TRBJ2-7
abundance: NA
CDR3aa: CASSLISSYEQYF
CDR3nt: TGTGCCAGCAGCTTAATTAGTTCCTACGAGCAGTACTTC

v_gene: TRBV29-1
d_gene: NA
j_gene: TRBJ1-2
abundance: NA
CDR3aa: CSVARRGGYGYTF
CDR3nt: TGCAGCGTAGCCCGCAGGGGTGGATATGGCTACACCTTC

v_gene: TRBV4-2
d_gene: TRBD2
j_gene: TRBJ2-1
abundance: NA
CDR3aa: CASSQVSGGGYNEQFF
CDR3nt: TGTGCCAGCAGCCAAGTTAGCGGGGGAGGATACAATGAGCAGTTCTTC

v_gene: TRBV18
d_gene: NA
j_gene: TRBJ1-1
abundance: NA
CDR3aa: CASSPGDFTEAFF
CDR3nt: TGTGCCAGCTCACCAGGGGATTTCACTGAAGCTTTCTTT

v_gene: TRBV4-1
d_gene: TRBD1
j_gene: TRBJ1-5
abundance: NA
CDR3aa: CASSQTGAGGNQPQHF
CDR3nt: TGCGCCAGCAGCCAGACAGGGGCGGGTGGCAATCAGCCCCAGCATTTT

v_gene: TRBV6-6
d_gene: NA
j_gene: TRBJ2-7
abundance: NA
CDR3aa: CASSYGQMGEQYF
CDR3nt: TGTGCCAGCAGTTACGGACAGATGGGAGAGCAGTACTTC

v_gene: TRBV4-1
d_gene: NA
j_gene: TRBJ1-2
abundance: NA
CDR3aa: CASSQEGIIDGYTF
CDR3nt: TGCGCCAGCAGCCAAGAGGGCATAATAGATGGCTACACCTTC

v_gene: TRBV6-5
d_gene: NA
j_gene: TRBJ2-3
abundance: few
CDR3aa: CASSYSGGTDTQYF
CDR3nt: TGTGCCAGCAGTTACTCGGGGGGCACAGATACGCAGTATTTT

v_gene: TRBV9
d_gene: NA
j_gene: TRBJ1-2
abundance: NA
CDR3aa: CASSKVNYGYTF
CDR3nt: TGTGCCAGCAGTAAGGTTAACTATGGCTACACCTTC

v_gene: TRBV5-4
d_gene: NA
j_gene: TRBJ2-7
abundance: NA
CDR3aa: CASSLDPGGIYEQYF
CDR3nt: TGTGCCAGCAGCTTGGACCCAGGGGGGATCTACGAGCAGTACTTC

v_gene: TRBV7-9
d_gene: TRBD1
j_gene: TRBJ1-6
abundance: NA
CDR3aa: CASSLLGGSLSSYNSPLHF
CDR3nt: TGTGCCAGCAGCTTACTAGGGGGCTCCTTGAGCTCCTATAATTCACCCCTCCACTTT

v_gene: TRBV9
d_gene: NA
j_gene: TRBJ1-4
abundance: NA
CDR3aa: CASSVGVGSEKLFF
CDR3nt: TGTGCCAGCAGCGTAGGGGTCGGGAGCGAAAAACTGTTTTTT

v_gene: TRBV7-3
d_gene: NA
j_gene: TRBJ1-1
abundance: NA
CDR3aa: CASSPQGGETEAFF
CDR3nt: TGTGCCAGCAGTCCCCAAGGGGGGGAAACTGAAGCTTTCTTT

v_gene: TRBV10-3
d_gene: TRBD1
j_gene: TRBJ2-3
abundance: NA
CDR3aa: CAILGQNGADTQYF
CDR3nt: TGTGCCATCCTGGGACAGAATGGCGCAGATACGCAGTATTTT

v_gene: TRBV5-8
d_gene: NA
j_gene: TRBJ2-2
abundance: NA
CDR3aa: CASSLVQLNTGELFF
CDR3nt: TGTGCCAGCAGCTTGGTTCAACTTAACACCGGGGAGCTGTTTTTT

v_gene: TRBV5-1
d_gene: TRBD2
j_gene: TRBJ2-1
abundance: NA
CDR3aa: CASSSGGASEQFF
CDR3nt: TGCGCCAGCAGTAGCGGGGGGGCAAGTGAGCAGTTCTTC